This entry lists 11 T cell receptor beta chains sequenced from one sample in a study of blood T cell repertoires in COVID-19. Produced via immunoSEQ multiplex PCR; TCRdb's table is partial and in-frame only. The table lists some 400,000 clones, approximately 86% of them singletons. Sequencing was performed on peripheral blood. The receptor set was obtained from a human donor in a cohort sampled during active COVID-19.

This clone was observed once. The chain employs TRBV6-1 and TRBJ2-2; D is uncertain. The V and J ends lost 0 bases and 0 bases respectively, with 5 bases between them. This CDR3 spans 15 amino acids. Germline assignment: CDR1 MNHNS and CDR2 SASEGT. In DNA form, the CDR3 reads TGTGCCAGCAGTGAAGCTAGTCCGAACACCGGGGAGCTGTTTTTT. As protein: CASSEASPNTGELFF.

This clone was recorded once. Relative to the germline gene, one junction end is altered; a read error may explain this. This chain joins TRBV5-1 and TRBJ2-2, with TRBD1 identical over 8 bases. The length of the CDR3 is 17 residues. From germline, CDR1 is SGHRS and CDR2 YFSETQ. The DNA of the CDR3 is TGCGCCAGCAGCTTGGCGACAGGGGTAAGGAACGCCGGGGAGCTGTTTTTT. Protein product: CASSLATGVRNAGELFF.

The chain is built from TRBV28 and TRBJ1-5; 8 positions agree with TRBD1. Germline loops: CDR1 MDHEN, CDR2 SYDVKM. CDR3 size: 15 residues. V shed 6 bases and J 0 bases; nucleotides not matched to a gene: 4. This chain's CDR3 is CASSRQGSSNQPQHF. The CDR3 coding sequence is TGTGCCAGCAGCAGACAGGGGAGTAGCAATCAGCCCCAGCATTTT.

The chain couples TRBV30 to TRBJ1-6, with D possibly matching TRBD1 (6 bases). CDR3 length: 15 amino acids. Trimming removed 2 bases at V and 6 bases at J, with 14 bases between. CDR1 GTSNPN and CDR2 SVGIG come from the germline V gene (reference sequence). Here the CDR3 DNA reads TGTGCCTGGAGTCCAGGGGATGGCCCTAATTCACCCCTCCACTTT. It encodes CAWSPGDGPNSPLHF.

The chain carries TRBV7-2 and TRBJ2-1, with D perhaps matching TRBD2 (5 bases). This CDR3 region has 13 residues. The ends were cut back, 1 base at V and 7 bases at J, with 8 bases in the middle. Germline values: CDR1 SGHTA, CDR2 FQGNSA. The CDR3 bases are TGTGCCAGCAGCTTAGTGAGGGAAAATGAGCAGTTCTTC. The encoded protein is CASSLVRENEQFF. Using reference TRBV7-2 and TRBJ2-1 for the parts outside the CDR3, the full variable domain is GAGVSQSPSNKVTEKGKDVELRCDPISGHTALYWYRQSLGQGLEFLIYFQGNSAPDKSGLPSDRFSAERTGGSVSTLTIQRTQQEDSAVYLCASSLVRENEQFFGPGTRLTVL.

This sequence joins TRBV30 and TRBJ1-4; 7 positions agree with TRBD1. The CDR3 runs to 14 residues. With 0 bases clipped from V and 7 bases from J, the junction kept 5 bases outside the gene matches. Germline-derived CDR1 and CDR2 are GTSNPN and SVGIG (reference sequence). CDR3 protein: CAWSVQGGLEKLFF. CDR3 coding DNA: TGTGCCTGGAGTGTACAAGGGGGCCTTGAAAAACTGTTTTTT.

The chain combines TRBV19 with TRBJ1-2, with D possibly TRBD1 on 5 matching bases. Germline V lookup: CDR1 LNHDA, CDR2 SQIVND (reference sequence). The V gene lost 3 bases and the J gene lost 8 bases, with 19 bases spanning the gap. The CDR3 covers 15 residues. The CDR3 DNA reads TGTGCCAGTAGTATGCGGGGGATACGTTCAGCGGGCTACACCTTC. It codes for CASSMRGIRSAGYTF.

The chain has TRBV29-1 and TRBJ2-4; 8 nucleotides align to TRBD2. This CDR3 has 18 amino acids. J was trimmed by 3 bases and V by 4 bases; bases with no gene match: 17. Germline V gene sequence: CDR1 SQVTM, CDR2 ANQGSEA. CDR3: CSVVASGLGGSVKNIQYF. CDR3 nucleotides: TGCAGCGTTGTGGCTAGCGGGCTTGGTGGTTCGGTCAAAAACATTCAGTACTTC. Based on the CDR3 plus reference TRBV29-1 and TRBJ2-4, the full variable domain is SAVISQKPSRDICQRGTSLTIQCQVDSQVTMMFWYRQQPGQSLTLIATANQGSEATYESGFVIDKFPISRPNLTFSTLTVSNMSPEDSSIYLCSVVASGLGGSVKNIQYFGAGTRLSVL.

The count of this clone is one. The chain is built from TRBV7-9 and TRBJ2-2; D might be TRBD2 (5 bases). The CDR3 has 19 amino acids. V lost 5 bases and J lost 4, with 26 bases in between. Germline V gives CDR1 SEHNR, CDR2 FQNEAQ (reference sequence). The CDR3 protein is CASSPYPPWELRGTGELFF. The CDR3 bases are TGTGCCAGCAGCCCGTACCCCCCGTGGGAGCTTCGCGGCACCGGGGAGCTGTTTTTT.

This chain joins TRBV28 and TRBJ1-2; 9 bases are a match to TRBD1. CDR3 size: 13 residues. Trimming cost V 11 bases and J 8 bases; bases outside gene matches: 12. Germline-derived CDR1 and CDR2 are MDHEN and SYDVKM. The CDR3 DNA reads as TGTGCCCTGGCTCGGACAGGGGCAGGAGGCTACACCTTC. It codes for CALARTGAGGYTF.

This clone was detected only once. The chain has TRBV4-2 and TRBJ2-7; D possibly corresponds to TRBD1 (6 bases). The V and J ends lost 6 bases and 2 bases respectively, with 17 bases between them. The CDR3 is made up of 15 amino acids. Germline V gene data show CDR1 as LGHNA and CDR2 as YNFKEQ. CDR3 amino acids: CASSLLRGSPYEQYF. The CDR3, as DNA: TGTGCCAGCAGTCTTCTCAGGGGCAGCCCCTACGAGCAGTACTTC.